The entry below describes one T cell receptor beta chain. This table comes from immunoSEQ multiplex PCR, and its TCRdb copy is limited to in-frame clones, with some not included. Among roughly 2.5 million clones listed, 85% to 95% were seen once. J lost 3 bases, V lost 2 bases, and 6 bases had no gene match. Germline CDR1 reads LGHNA; CDR2 reads YSLEER. The CDR3 totals 15 residues. The sample is drawn from a study of shared clonotypes between healthy human individuals. The sequencing sample was made of naive CD4+ T cells sorted from blood. Regarding subset: CD45RA+ positively selected. The rearrangement uses TRBV4-3 and TRBJ2-7, with 8 bases fitting TRBD1. The receptor was isolated from a man younger than 35 in good health. DNA of the CDR3: TGCGCCAGCAGCCAAAGTGGGACAGGCCTCTACGAGCAGTACTTC. This gives the protein CASSQSGTGLYEQYF.